This TCR beta chain was documented in a study of blood T cell repertoires in COVID-19. Study summary: The analysed material was cDNA or gDNA that came from T cells, B-cell-depleted T cells, or PBMCs.

This clone was counted only a few times. Resolution of symptoms, clearance, or two negative PCRs was present in recovered Cohort 3 donors. CDR1 and CDR2 from the germline V gene are SGHRS and YFSETQ. The length of the CDR3 is 15 residues. V dropped 5 bases and J dropped 1 base, with 16 bases sitting between them. Measured with immunoSEQ multiplex PCR; TCRdb has only the in-frame clones, and not every one. Of about 300,000 clones listed, around 84% are singletons. This receptor was taken from a man aged 30 to 39 who had recovered from COVID-19. V gene TRBV5-1 combines with J gene TRBJ2-7, with D hard to call. Sample: PBMCs or T cells enriched from blood (not recorded which). The DNA of the CDR3 is TGCGCCAGCAGGCTTACCCTGACTCAGTCCTACGAGCAGTACTTC. Translating it yields CASRLTLTQSYEQYF.